This is a list of T cell receptor beta chains from one sample in a study of cytomegalovirus exposure and HLA in healthy donors. Data came from immunoSEQ multiplex PCR; TCRdb stores just in-frame clones and leaves some out. The sample has about 140,000 clones, more than 75% seen once. Sequencing was carried out using PBMCs. The receptor set was obtained from a man aged 18 to 29 in good health and CMV-seropositive. The CDR3 runs from the conserved cysteine through the conserved F or W. A D gene is named only where the DNA matches it firmly. Expanded clones are given a class, and other clones once, few, many or no size at all.

CASSVYLGTGKHLHEAFF,TGTGCCAGTAGTGTCTACCTAGGGACAGGAAAACACTTGCATGAAGCTTTCTTT,NA,TRBV19,TRBD1,TRBJ1-1
CASSQDLGEVSEQYF,TGTGCCAGCAGCCAAGATCTAGGGGAGGTCTCCGAGCAGTACTTC,NA,TRBV14,NA,TRBJ2-7
CASSYHRDAFF,TGTGCCAGTAGCTACCACAGGGACGCTTTCTTT,NA,TRBV19,NA,TRBJ1-1
CASSFSNIEQYF,TGTGCCAGCAGTTTTTCTAATATCGAGCAGTACTTC,NA,TRBV28,NA,TRBJ2-7
CASTMEPGLAEKLFF,TGCGCCAGCACCATGGAGCCAGGACTGGCTGAAAAACTGTTTTTT,NA,TRBV5-1,NA,TRBJ1-4
CASSYAERGLREQYF,TGTGCCAGCAGTTACGCAGAGCGGGGACTAAGGGAGCAGTACTTC,NA,TRBV6-6,TRBD2,TRBJ2-7
CASSQGQGKAQPQHF,TGTGCCAGCAGCCAGGGGCAGGGTAAGGCTCAGCCCCAGCATTTT,NA,TRBV7-8,NA,TRBJ1-5
CASSFLIRGTTTRNTEAFF,TGTGCCAGCAGTTTCCTGATCAGAGGAACCACAACTAGGAACACTGAAGCTTTCTTT,once,TRBV28,NA,TRBJ1-1
CASTWGPAGGELFF,TGTGCCAGCACCTGGGGCCCTGCGGGGGGGGAGCTGTTTTTT,NA,TRBV6-5,NA,TRBJ2-2
CAWSVLGSGNQPQHF,TGTGCCTGGAGTGTACTAGGGTCTGGCAATCAGCCCCAGCATTTT,few,TRBV30,NA,TRBJ1-5
CASSEGARSTDTQYF,TGTGCCAGCAGTGAGGGGGCAAGGAGCACAGATACGCAGTATTTT,NA,TRBV6-4,NA,TRBJ2-3